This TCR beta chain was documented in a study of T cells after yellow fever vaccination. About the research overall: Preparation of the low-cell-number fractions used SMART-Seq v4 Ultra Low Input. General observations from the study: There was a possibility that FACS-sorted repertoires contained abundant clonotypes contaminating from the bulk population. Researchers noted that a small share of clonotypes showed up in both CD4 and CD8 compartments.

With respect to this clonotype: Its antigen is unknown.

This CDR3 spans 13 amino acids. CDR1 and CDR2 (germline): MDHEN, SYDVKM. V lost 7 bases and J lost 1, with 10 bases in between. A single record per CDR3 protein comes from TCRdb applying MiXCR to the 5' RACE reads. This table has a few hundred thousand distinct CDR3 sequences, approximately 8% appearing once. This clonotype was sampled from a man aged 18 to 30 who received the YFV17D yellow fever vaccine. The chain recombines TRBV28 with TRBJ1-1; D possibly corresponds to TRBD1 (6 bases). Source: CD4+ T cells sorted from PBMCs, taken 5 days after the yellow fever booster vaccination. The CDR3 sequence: CASTVQGNTEAFF. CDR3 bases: TGTGCCAGCACCGTACAGGGGAACACTGAAGCTTTCTTT.